These T cell receptor beta chains were read from a single sample in a study of blood T cell repertoires in COVID-19. Sequenced by immunoSEQ multiplex PCR; TCRdb stores in-frame clones only, minus some. The table shows 150,000 or so clones, with roughly 85% occurring only once. Sequences were obtained from PBMCs or T cells enriched from blood (not recorded which). The receptors were sampled from a woman in her fifties or sixties who had recovered from COVID-19. CDR3s include the opening cysteine and the closing phenylalanine or tryptophan. Each record gives: V gene, clone size, J gene, D gene, CDR3 DNA, CDR3 protein. The D gene is left open where the match is weak. Not every row has a clone size; where given, it reads once, few, many or a size class.

TRBV18	NA	TRBJ2-1	NA	TGTGCCAGCTCACTAGAGACTCCAGCCTCCTACAATGAGCAGTTCTTC	CASSLETPASYNEQFF
TRBV6-2/TRBV6-3	many	TRBJ1-4	NA	TGTGCCAGCAGCAGACTGACCAAGGGAGTTAAAGCTAATGAAAAACTGTTTTTT	CASSRLTKGVKANEKLFF
TRBV7-2	NA	TRBJ1-2	NA	TGTGCCAGCAGCTTGGTCAGGGTCGGGGGCTACACCTTC	CASSLVRVGGYTF
TRBV18	once	TRBJ1-4	NA	TGTGCCAGCTCACCATCCAGGGAAAAACTGTTTTTT	CASSPSREKLFF
TRBV10-3	once	TRBJ2-7	NA	TGTGCCATCAGTGAGGGGACACTAGCCTACGAGCAGTACTTC	CAISEGTLAYEQYF
TRBV30	once	TRBJ2-1	NA	TGTGCCTGGGGGGGAGTACAATACAATGAGCAGTTCTTC	CAWGGVQYNEQFF
TRBV27	once	TRBJ2-1	NA	TGTGCCAGCAGCCGGAGTTACTCCTACAATGAGCAGTTCTTC	CASSRSYSYNEQFF
TRBV5-4	NA	TRBJ2-1	NA	TGTGCCAGCAGCTTGGATCCTGGGAGTCCCAATGAGCAGTTCTTC	CASSLDPGSPNEQFF
TRBV11-3	NA	TRBJ1-2	TRBD1	TGTGCCAGCAGCTTAGGGACAGGGGGCTCCACCTTC	CASSLGTGGSTF
TRBV11-3	NA	TRBJ1-3	NA	TGTGCCAGCAGCTTGCGAGGGGGAAACACCATATATTTT	CASSLRGGNTIYF
TRBV13	once	TRBJ1-2	NA	TGTGCCAGCACCTTCGGTGACAGTAACTATGGCTACACCTTC	CASTFGDSNYGYTF
TRBV10-3	NA	TRBJ2-7	NA	TGTGCCATCAGTGAGTCCGAGACAGACTACGAGCAGTACTTC	CAISESETDYEQYF
TRBV19	NA	TRBJ2-7	TRBD1	TGTGCCAGTAGTTCCCGGACAGGGGTTGATTACGAGCAGTACTTC	CASSSRTGVDYEQYF
TRBV4-1	NA	TRBJ2-1	TRBD2	TGCGCCAGCAGCCAAGGTAGTGGACTAGCGGGAGGGAGCTCCTACAATGAGCAGTTCTTC	CASSQGSGLAGGSSYNEQFF
TRBV5-6	NA	TRBJ1-2	NA	TGTGCCAGCAGCTCCCCCAACCGGTATGGCTACACCTTC	CASSSPNRYGYTF
TRBV28	NA	TRBJ1-5	TRBD1	TGTGCCAGCAGCTCTGACAGGGGCTATAGCAATCAGCCCCAGCATTTT	CASSSDRGYSNQPQHF
TRBV25-1	NA	TRBJ2-1	NA	TGTGCCAGCAGTGCATGGAGCGGCCTCTACAATGAGCAGTTCTTC	CASSAWSGLYNEQFF
TRBV18	few	TRBJ2-2	TRBD2	TGTGCCAGCTCACCACCGGGGAGGGAAGGCACCGGGGAGCTGTTTTTT	CASSPPGREGTGELFF
TRBV2	NA	TRBJ1-2	NA	TGTGCCAGCAGTGAAGCGGAGGGAATCGCGACTGGCTACACCTTC	CASSEAEGIATGYTF
TRBV13	NA	TRBJ2-5	NA	TGTGCCAGCAGCATCAAAGAGACCCAGTACTTC	CASSIKETQYF
TRBV9	NA	TRBJ1-2	TRBD1	TGTGCTTCCAGCTCGGGACAGGCCTATGGCTACACCTTC	CASSSGQAYGYTF
TRBV5-1	NA	TRBJ2-5	NA	TGCGCCAGCAGCAGGAGCCAAGAGACCCAGTACTTC	CASSRSQETQYF
TRBV2	NA	TRBJ1-2	TRBD1	TGTGCCAGCAGCGCGGACAGGAACTATGGCTACACCTTC	CASSADRNYGYTF
TRBV19	NA	TRBJ1-1	NA	TGTGCCAGTTCTGTGCGGGTTGTTCTACTCTACACTGAAGCTTTCTTT	CASSVRVVLLYTEAFF
TRBV11-2	NA	TRBJ2-7	NA	TGTGCCAGCAGCCCAACTACAGGGACAAACGAGCAGTACTTC	CASSPTTGTNEQYF